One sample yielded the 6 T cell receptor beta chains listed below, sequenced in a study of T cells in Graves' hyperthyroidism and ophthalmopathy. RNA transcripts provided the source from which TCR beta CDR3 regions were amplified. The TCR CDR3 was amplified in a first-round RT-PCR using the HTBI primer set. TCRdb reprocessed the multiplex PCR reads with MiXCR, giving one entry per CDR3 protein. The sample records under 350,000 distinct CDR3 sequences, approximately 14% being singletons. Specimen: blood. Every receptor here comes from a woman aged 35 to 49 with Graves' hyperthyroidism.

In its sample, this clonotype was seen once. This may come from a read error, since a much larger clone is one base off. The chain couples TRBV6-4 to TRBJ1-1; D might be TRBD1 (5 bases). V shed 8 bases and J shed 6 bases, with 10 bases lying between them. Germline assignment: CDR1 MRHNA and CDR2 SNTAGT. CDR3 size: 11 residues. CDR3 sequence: CASGGHAEAFF. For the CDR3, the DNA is TGTGCCAGCGGGGGTCACGCTGAAGCTTTCTTT.

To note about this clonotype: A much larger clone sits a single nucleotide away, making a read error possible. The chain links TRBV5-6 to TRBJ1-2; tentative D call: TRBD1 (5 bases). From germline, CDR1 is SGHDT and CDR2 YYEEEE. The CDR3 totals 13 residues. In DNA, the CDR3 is TGTGCCGGCAGCTTGGGGGTGCAGGGTGGCTACACCTTC. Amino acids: CAGSLGVQGGYTF.

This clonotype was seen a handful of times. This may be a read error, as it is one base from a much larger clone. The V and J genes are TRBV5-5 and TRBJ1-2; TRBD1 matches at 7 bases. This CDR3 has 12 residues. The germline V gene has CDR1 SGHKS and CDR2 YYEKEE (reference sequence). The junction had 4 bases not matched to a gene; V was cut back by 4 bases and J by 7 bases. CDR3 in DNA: TGTGCCAGCAGCATGACAGGGTTTGGCTACACCTTC. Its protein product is CASSMTGFGYTF. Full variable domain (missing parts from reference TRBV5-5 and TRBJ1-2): DAGVTQSPTHLIKTRGQQVTLRCSPISGHKSVSWYQQVLGQGPQFIFQYYEKEERGRGNFPDRFSARQFPNYSSELNVNALLLGDSALYLCASSMTGFGYTFGSGTRLTVV.

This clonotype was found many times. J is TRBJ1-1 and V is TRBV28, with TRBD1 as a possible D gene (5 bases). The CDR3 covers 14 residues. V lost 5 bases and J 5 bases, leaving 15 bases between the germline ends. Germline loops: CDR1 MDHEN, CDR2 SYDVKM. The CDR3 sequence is CASSLGDRGTEAFF. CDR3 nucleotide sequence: TGTGCCAGCAGTCTTGGGGACCGGGGGACTGAAGCTTTCTTT. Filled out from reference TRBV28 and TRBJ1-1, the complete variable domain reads DVKVTQSSRYLVKRTGEKVFLECVQDMDHENMFWYRQDPGLGLRLIYFSYDVKMKEKGDIPEGYSVSREKKERFSLILESASTNQTSMYLCASSLGDRGTEAFFGQGTRLTVV.

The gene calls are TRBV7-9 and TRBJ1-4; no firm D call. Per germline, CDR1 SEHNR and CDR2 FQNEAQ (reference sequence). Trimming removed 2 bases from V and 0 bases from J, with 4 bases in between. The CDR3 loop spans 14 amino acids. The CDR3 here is CASSLKATNEKLFF. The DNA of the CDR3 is TGTGCCAGCAGCTTAAAAGCAACTAATGAAAAACTGTTTTTT.

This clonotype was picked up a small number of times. CDR3 sequence reads: CASSQETGDTDTQYF. Written as DNA, the CDR3 is TGTGCCAGCAGCCAAGAAACAGGCGACACAGATACGCAGTATTTT. The rearrangement uses TRBV4-2 and TRBJ2-3, with D maybe TRBD1 (5 bases). Trimming took 0 bases from V and 2 from J, leaving 9 bases between them. Germline CDR1 LGHNA, CDR2 YNFKEQ. This CDR3 is built from 15 residues.